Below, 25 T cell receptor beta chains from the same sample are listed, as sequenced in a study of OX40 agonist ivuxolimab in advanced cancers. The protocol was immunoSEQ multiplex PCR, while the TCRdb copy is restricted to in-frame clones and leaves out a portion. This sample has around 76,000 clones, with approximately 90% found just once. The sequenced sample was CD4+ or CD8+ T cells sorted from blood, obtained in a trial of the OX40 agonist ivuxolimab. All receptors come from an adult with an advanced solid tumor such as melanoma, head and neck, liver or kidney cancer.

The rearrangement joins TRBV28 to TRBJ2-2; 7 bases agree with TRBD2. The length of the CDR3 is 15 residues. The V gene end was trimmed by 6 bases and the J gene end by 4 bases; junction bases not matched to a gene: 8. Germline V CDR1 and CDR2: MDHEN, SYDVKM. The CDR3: CASRLAGVGTGELFF. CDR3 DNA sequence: TGTGCCAGCAGGCTGGCGGGAGTGGGCACCGGGGAGCTGTTTTTT.

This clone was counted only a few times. The CDR3 nucleotides read TGTGCCAGCAGTTCGACAGGGGACTATGGCTACACCTTC. It yields the protein CASSSTGDYGYTF. This chain connects TRBV6-5 to TRBJ1-2, with TRBD1 matching 8 bases. Trimming removed 4 bases from V and 3 bases from J; junction bases left unmatched: 1. CDR3 size: 13 residues. Germline V CDR1 and CDR2: MNHEY, SVGAGI.

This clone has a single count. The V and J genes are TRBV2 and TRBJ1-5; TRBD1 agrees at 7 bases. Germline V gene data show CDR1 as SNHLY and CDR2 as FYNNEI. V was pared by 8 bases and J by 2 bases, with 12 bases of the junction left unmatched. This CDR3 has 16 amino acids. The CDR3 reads CASANDRALGNQPQHF. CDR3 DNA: TGTGCCAGCGCCAATGACAGGGCCCTTGGCAATCAGCCCCAGCATTTT.

The CDR3 sequence: CASSRGGPNTGELFF. The CDR3 nucleotides read TGTGCCAGCAGTCGCGGGGGGCCGAACACCGGGGAGCTGTTTTTT. V usage is TRBV7-2 and J usage is TRBJ2-2; 8 bases match TRBD2. Germline-derived CDR1 and CDR2 are SGHTA and FQGNSA. The CDR3 spans 15 residues. The V and J ends lost 6 bases and 0 bases, in that order; junction bases with no gene match: 3.

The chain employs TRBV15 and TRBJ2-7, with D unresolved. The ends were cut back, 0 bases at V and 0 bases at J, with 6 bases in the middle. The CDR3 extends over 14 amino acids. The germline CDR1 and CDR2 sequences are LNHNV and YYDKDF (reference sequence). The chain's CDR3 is CATSRERASYEQYF. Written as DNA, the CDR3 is TGTGCCACCAGCAGAGAAAGGGCCTCCTACGAGCAGTACTTC.

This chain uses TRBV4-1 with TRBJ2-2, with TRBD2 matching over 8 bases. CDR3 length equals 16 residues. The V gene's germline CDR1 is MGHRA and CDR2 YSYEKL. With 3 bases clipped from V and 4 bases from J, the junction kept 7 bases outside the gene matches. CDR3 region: CASSQRGLEGTGELFF. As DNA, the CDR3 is TGCGCCAGCAGCCAGAGGGGACTAGAGGGCACCGGGGAGCTGTTTTTT.

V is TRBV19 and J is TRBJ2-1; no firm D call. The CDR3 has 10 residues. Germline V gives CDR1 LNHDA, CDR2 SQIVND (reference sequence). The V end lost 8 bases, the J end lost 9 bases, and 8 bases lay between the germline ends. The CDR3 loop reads CASPGREQFF. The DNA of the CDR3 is TGTGCCAGTCCCGGGCGTGAGCAGTTCTTC.

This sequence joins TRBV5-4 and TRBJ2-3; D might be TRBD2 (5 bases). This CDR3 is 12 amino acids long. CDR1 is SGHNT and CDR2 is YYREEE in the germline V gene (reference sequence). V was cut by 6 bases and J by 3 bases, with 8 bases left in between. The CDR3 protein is CASTGGTDTQYF. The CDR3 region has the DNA TGTGCCAGCACCGGAGGAACAGATACGCAGTATTTT.

CDR3 DNA sequence: TGTGCCAGCAGTACCCAGGTCAGGGTTAGCAATCAGCCCCAGCATTTT. Translated: CASSTQVRVSNQPQHF. The chain combines TRBV28 with TRBJ1-5; a possible D gene is TRBD1 (5 bases). The germline V gene has CDR1 MDHEN and CDR2 SYDVKM. Trimming cost V 5 bases and J 0 bases, with 14 bases left between them. The CDR3 has 16 residues.

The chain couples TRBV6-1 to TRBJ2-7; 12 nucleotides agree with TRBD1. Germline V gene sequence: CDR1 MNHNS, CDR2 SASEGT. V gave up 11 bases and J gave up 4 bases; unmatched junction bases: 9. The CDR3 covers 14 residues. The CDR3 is CAGVGTGGKYEQYF. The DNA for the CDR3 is TGTGCCGGTGTCGGGACAGGGGGCAAGTACGAGCAGTACTTC.

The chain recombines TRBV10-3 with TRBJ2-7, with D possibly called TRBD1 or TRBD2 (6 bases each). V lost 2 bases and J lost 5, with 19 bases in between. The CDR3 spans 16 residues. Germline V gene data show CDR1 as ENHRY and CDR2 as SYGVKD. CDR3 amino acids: CAISEGTRGRGNEQYF. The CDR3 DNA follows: TGTGCCATCAGTGAGGGGACTCGGGGCAGGGGAAACGAGCAGTACTTC.

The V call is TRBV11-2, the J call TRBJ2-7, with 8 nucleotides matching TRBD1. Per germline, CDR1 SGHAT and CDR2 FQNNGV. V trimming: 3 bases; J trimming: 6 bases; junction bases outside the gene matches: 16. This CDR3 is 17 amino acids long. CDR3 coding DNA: TGTGCCAGCAGCTTTAACCCGCCGGGACAGGAGAGGTTCGAGCAGTACTTC. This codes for CASSFNPPGQERFEQYF.

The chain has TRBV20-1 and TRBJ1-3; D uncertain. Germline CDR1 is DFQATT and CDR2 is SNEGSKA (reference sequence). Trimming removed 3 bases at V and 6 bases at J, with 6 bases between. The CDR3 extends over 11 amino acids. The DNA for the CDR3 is TGCAGTGCTAGTTTGAAAAACACCATATATTTT. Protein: CSASLKNTIYF.

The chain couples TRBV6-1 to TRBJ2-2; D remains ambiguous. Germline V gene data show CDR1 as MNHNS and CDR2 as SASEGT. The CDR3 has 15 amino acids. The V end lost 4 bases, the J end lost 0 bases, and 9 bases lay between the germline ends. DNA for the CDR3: TGTGCCAGCAGTGGGTATGGGGCGAACACCGGGGAGCTGTTTTTT. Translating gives CASSGYGANTGELFF.

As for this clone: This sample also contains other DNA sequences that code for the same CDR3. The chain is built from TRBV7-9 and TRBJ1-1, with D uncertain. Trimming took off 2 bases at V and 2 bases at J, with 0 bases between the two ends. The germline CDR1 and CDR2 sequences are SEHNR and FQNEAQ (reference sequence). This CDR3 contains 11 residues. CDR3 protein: CASSLNTEAFF. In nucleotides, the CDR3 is TGTGCCAGCAGCTTAAACACTGAAGCTTTCTTT.

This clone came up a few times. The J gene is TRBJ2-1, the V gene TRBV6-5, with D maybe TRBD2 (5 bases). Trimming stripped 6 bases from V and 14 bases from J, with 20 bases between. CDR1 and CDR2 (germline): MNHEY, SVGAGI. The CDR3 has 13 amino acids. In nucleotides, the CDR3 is TGTGCCAGCAGACCAACCCTCGGGGTAAGGGAGTTCTTC. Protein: CASRPTLGVREFF.

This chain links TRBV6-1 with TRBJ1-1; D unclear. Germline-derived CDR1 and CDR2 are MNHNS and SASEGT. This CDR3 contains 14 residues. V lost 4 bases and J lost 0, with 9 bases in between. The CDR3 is CASSVQELNTEAFF. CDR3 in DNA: TGTGCCAGCAGTGTTCAGGAACTGAACACTGAAGCTTTCTTT.

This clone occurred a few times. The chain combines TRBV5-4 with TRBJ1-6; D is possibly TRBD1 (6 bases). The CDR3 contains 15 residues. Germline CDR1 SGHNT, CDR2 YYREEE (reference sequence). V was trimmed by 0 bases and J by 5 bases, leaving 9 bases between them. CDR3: CASSLGQVNNSPLHF. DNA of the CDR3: TGTGCCAGCAGCTTGGGACAGGTGAATAATTCACCCCTCCACTTT.

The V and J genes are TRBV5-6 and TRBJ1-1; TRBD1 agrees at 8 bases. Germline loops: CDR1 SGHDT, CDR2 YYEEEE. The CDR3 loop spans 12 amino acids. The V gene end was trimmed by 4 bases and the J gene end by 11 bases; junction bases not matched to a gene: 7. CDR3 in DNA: TGTGCCAGCAGCCGGGACAGGCGGATGGCTTTCTTT. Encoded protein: CASSRDRRMAFF.

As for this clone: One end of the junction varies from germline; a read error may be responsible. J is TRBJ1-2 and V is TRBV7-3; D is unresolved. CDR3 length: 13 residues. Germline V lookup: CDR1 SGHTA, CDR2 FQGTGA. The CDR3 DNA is TGTGCCAGCAGGAGCCAGACGGGAACGCAGCAGTCCTTC. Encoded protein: CASRSQTGTQQSF.

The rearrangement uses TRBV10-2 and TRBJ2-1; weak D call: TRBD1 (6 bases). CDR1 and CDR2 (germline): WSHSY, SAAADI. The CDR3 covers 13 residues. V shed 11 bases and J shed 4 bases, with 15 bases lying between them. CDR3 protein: CAAGESHYNEQFF. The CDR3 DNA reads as TGCGCCGCAGGGGAGTCCCATTACAATGAGCAGTTCTTC.

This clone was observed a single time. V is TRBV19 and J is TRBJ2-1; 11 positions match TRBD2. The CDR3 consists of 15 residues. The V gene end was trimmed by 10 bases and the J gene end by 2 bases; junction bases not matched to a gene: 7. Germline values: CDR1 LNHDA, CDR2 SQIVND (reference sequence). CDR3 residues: CATMTSGNPYNEQFF. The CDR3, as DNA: TGTGCCACGATGACTAGCGGGAACCCCTACAATGAGCAGTTCTTC.

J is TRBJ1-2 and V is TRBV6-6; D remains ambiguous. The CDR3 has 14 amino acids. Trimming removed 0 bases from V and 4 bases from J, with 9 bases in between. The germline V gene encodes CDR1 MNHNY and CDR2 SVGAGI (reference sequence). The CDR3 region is CASSYSGGSYGYTF. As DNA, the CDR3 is TGTGCCAGCAGTTACTCAGGAGGAAGCTATGGCTACACCTTC.

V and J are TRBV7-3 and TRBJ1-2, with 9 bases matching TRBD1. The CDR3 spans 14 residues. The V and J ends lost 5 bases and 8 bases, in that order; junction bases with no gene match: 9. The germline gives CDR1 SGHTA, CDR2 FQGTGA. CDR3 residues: CASSLDGTGTGYTF. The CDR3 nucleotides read TGTGCCAGCAGCCTAGACGGGACAGGGACCGGCTACACCTTC.

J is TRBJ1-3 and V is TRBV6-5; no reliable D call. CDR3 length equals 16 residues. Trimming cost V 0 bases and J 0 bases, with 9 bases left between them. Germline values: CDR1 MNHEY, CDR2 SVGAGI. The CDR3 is CASSYSRGTSGNTIYF. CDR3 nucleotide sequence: TGTGCCAGCAGTTACTCGAGAGGTACCTCTGGAAACACCATATATTTT.